This entry features one T cell receptor (beta chain) sequence. This specimen belongs to a study of cytomegalovirus exposure and HLA in healthy donors. This CDR3 contains 15 residues. CDR1 and CDR2 from the germline V gene are LNHDA and SQIVND (reference sequence). Trimming left V 3 bases short and J 1 base short, with 12 bases between. PCR was performed using 60 Vbeta and 13 Jbeta primers. This table comes from immunoSEQ multiplex PCR, and its TCRdb copy is limited to in-frame clones, with some not included. The sample table sets out about 55,000 clones. The source of this sequence is a woman in her sixties or seventies in good health and CMV-seropositive. The sample comprised PBMCs. The rearrangement links TRBV19 to TRBJ1-1; D is perhaps TRBD1 (5 bases). Here the CDR3 DNA reads TGTGCCAGTAGTATGTATGACAGTACGAACACTGAAGCTTTCTTT. Translating gives CASSMYDSTNTEAFF.